Presented here are 30 T cell receptor beta chains from one specimen sequenced in a study of cytomegalovirus exposure and HLA in healthy donors. Vbeta (60) and Jbeta (13) primers were used in the PCR. TCRdb's table, derived via immunoSEQ multiplex PCR, lists solely in-frame clones and lacks some. The sample holds 200,000 to 250,000 clones. Sequencing used PBMCs. The receptor set was obtained from a woman aged 25 to 39 in good health and CMV-seropositive.

The rearrangement joins TRBV5-1 to TRBJ1-2; 7 positions match TRBD1. CDR3 size: 13 residues. The J segment lost 6 bases and the V segment lost 4 bases, leaving 6 bases of the junction unmatched. Germline-derived CDR1 and CDR2 are SGHRS and YFSETQ. The CDR3 reads CASSLGQAHGYTF. The CDR3 DNA is TGCGCCAGCAGCCTTGGACAGGCGCATGGCTACACCTTC.

The genes are TRBV6-6 and TRBJ1-6, with 8 nucleotides matching TRBD1. Trimming cost V 4 bases and J 8 bases; bases outside gene matches: 10. Germline CDR1 reads MNHNY; CDR2 reads SVGAGI (reference sequence). This CDR3 contains 16 residues. The CDR3: CASSFSTGDVDSPLHF. In DNA, the CDR3 is TGTGCCAGCAGTTTTTCGACAGGGGACGTCGATTCACCCCTCCACTTT.

V usage is TRBV29-1 and J usage is TRBJ2-7, with 7 bases identical to TRBD1. CDR1 and CDR2 from the germline V gene are SQVTM and ANQGSEA. The CDR3 length is 14 residues. Trimming removed 4 bases from V and 3 bases from J; junction bases left unmatched: 9. The CDR3 protein is CSVGAVAGGYEQYF. The CDR3 nucleotides are TGCAGCGTTGGGGCCGTTGCAGGGGGCTACGAGCAGTACTTC.

V and J are TRBV10-3 and TRBJ2-5, with 9 bases that match TRBD2. CDR1 is ENHRY and CDR2 is SYGVKD in the germline V gene. Trimming at V came to 11 bases and at J to 2 bases, leaving 12 bases not matched to a gene. CDR3 size: 15 residues. CDR3 sequence (DNA): TGTGCCTCCAGAGGCGAGCGGGGGGCACAAGAGACCCAGTACTTC. It specifies CASRGERGAQETQYF.

The J gene is TRBJ1-1, the V gene TRBV10-1; weak D call: TRBD1 (5 bases). V lost 3 bases and J 5 bases, leaving 13 bases between the germline ends. CDR1 is WNHNN and CDR2 is SYGVQD in the germline V gene (reference sequence). The CDR3 length is 14 residues. The chain's CDR3 is CASSDGGDRTEAFF. For the CDR3, the DNA is TGCGCCAGCAGTGACGGGGGGGATCGAACTGAAGCTTTCTTT.

This sequence joins TRBV4-1 and TRBJ2-3; no definite D call. This CDR3 is built from 14 residues. With 1 base removed from V and 5 bases from J, the gap between germline ends came to 10 bases. Germline assignment: CDR1 MGHRA and CDR2 YSYEKL. Here the CDR3 reads CASSQARVLDTQYF. The CDR3 DNA reads as TGCGCCAGCAGCCAAGCACGGGTTTTAGATACGCAGTATTTT.

The chain uses TRBV6-6 and TRBJ1-5; D call uncertain. The CDR3 loop spans 16 amino acids. Germline V gene data show CDR1 as MNHNY and CDR2 as SVGAGI (reference sequence). V was shortened by 4 bases and J by 0 bases, with 13 bases between the two germline ends. The CDR3 DNA reads TGTGCCAGCAGTTCTCCTCGGGGAGATAGCAATCAGCCCCAGCATTTT. Its translation: CASSSPRGDSNQPQHF.

The chain carries TRBV2 and TRBJ2-7, with 10 bases fitting TRBD2. V shed 4 bases and J 0 bases; nucleotides not matched to a gene: 3. CDR1 is SNHLY and CDR2 is FYNNEI in the germline V gene. This CDR3 has 15 amino acids. Written as DNA, the CDR3 is TGTGCCAGCAGTGTAGCGGGGGGAAGCTCCTACGAGCAGTACTTC. Translation gives CASSVAGGSSYEQYF.

This chain uses TRBV6-4 with TRBJ2-1, with 8 bases matching TRBD1. The germline gives CDR1 MRHNA, CDR2 SNTAGT. CDR3 size: 15 residues. Germline trimming cut 2 bases from V and 5 bases from J; bases unmatched to any gene: 5. The CDR3 spells CASSDRDRGHNEQFF. Written as DNA, the CDR3 is TGTGCCAGCAGTGACAGAGACAGGGGACACAATGAGCAGTTCTTC.

The genes are TRBV4-3 and TRBJ2-1; 9 bases are shared with TRBD1. CDR1 and CDR2 (germline): LGHNA, YSLEER. The junction had 8 bases not matched to a gene; V was cut back by 9 bases and J by 5 bases. The CDR3 is 14 amino acids. CDR3 in amino acids: CASARGQGDNEQFF. The CDR3 bases are TGCGCCAGTGCTCGGGGACAGGGTGACAATGAGCAGTTCTTC.

The chain is built from TRBV19 and TRBJ2-1; 10 nucleotides match TRBD1. Losses at the gene ends were 4 bases for V and 7 bases for J; bases not matched to a gene: 10. Per the germline V gene, CDR1 is LNHDA and CDR2 is SQIVND (reference sequence). The CDR3 length is 16 residues. In nucleotides, the CDR3 is TGTGCCAGTAGTAGACTGGCGGGACAGGGGTCGAATGAGCAGTTCTTC. Its protein is CASSRLAGQGSNEQFF.

The V call is TRBV4-2, the J call TRBJ2-1, with 8 positions matching TRBD1. Trimming cost V 1 base and J 7 bases; bases outside gene matches: 6. The germline V gene has CDR1 LGHNA and CDR2 YNFKEQ. CDR3 length equals 15 residues. The CDR3 sequence: CASSQGQGAVNEQFF. CDR3 DNA sequence: TGTGCCAGCAGCCAAGGCCAGGGGGCAGTGAATGAGCAGTTCTTC.

V and J are TRBV13 and TRBJ2-3; D is perhaps TRBD1 (5 bases). The CDR3 has 14 residues. Trimming stripped 5 bases from V and 0 bases from J, with 9 bases between. Germline CDR1 is PRHDT and CDR2 is FYEKMQ (reference sequence). Written as DNA, the CDR3 is TGTGCCAGCAGCCCCAGGGTCAGCACAGATACGCAGTATTTT. Translated, it gives CASSPRVSTDTQYF. Supplemented by reference TRBV13 and TRBJ2-3, the full variable domain reads AAGVIQSPRHLIKEKRETATLKCYPIPRHDTVYWYQQGPGQDPQFLISFYEKMQSDKGSIPDRFSAQQFSDYHSELNMSSLELGDSALYFCASSPRVSTDTQYFGPGTRLTVL.

The chain joins TRBV6-6 to TRBJ2-1, with TRBD2 as a possible D gene (5 bases). In germline, CDR1 is MNHNY, CDR2 SVGAGI (reference sequence). The CDR3 has 14 residues. Trimming cost V 4 bases and J 2 bases, with 9 bases left between them. This CDR3 reads CASSWGSAYNEQFF. CDR3 sequence (DNA): TGTGCCAGCAGTTGGGGTAGCGCCTACAATGAGCAGTTCTTC.

The rearrangement uses TRBV5-1 and TRBJ1-4; no firm D call. CDR3 size: 15 residues. The germline V gene has CDR1 SGHRS and CDR2 YFSETQ. Trimming cost V 3 bases and J 0 bases, with 9 bases left between them. CDR3 residues: CASSSHTATNEKLFF. The DNA for the CDR3 is TGCGCCAGCAGCTCCCACACCGCAACTAATGAAAAACTGTTTTTT.

CDR3 bases: TGTGCCAGCTCACAGGTACAGGGGACTGGAAACACCATATATTTT. Protein product: CASSQVQGTGNTIYF. The J gene is TRBJ1-3, the V gene TRBV18, with 7 bases identical to TRBD1. Germline lookup yields CDR1 KGHSH and CDR2 LQKENI. With 4 bases clipped from V and 2 bases from J, the junction kept 5 bases outside the gene matches. The CDR3 length is 15 residues.

The rearrangement links TRBV27 to TRBJ2-2; 7 bases line up with TRBD2. The junction had 9 bases not matched to a gene; V was cut back by 2 bases and J by 6 bases. This CDR3 comprises 16 residues. Per germline, CDR1 MNHEY and CDR2 SMNVEV (reference sequence). The CDR3 DNA reads TGTGCCAGCAGTTTAACGAGCGGGGTCAGGGCCGGGGAGCTGTTTTTT. This encodes CASSLTSGVRAGELFF.

V gene TRBV5-4 combines with J gene TRBJ2-7, with TRBD1 matching 7 bases. V lost 4 bases and J lost 4; bases outside the gene matches: 8. The CDR3 is 14 amino acids. The germline V gene encodes CDR1 SGHNT and CDR2 YYREEE (reference sequence). In nucleotides, the CDR3 is TGTGCCAGCAGCGGCTCGGGGACAGTTTACGAGCAGTACTTC. It codes for CASSGSGTVYEQYF.

The chain joins TRBV27 to TRBJ1-4; TRBD1 is a possible D gene (6 bases). V was shortened by 0 bases and J by 3 bases, with 11 bases between the two germline ends. The CDR3 extends over 16 amino acids. CDR1 is MNHEY and CDR2 is SMNVEV in the germline V gene (reference sequence). The CDR3 region is CASSLSLDSANEKLFF. In nucleotides, the CDR3 is TGTGCCAGCAGTTTATCTTTGGACAGTGCTAATGAAAAACTGTTTTTT.

The chain uses TRBV27 and TRBJ1-6, with D possibly matching TRBD1 (5 bases). V dropped 5 bases and J dropped 9 bases, with 17 bases sitting between them. The CDR3 totals 15 residues. The germline CDR1 and CDR2 sequences are MNHEY and SMNVEV (reference sequence). CDR3 sequence reads: CASSKQRQGTSPLHF. CDR3 in DNA: TGTGCCAGCAGTAAACAGAGGCAGGGTACTTCACCCCTCCACTTT.

The V and J genes are TRBV10-3 and TRBJ1-1; D is ambiguous. Trimming removed 11 bases from V and 2 bases from J, with 15 bases in between. Germline assignment: CDR1 ENHRY and CDR2 SYGVKD. This CDR3 comprises 13 residues. The CDR3 DNA reads TGTGCCCATAGTTTAACGACTAACACTGAAGCTTTCTTT. It codes for CAHSLTTNTEAFF.

The chain recombines TRBV6-6 with TRBJ1-5; the D is unclear. Trimming stripped 8 bases from V and 2 bases from J, with 16 bases between. Looked up from germline, CDR1 is MNHNY and CDR2 is SVGAGI (reference sequence). This CDR3 comprises 15 residues. The CDR3 DNA sequence: TGTGCCAGCGTTGGGCAGTTTTTGGGCAATCAGCCCCAGCATTTT. Translation gives CASVGQFLGNQPQHF.

The chain is built from TRBV13 and TRBJ1-1; 8 nucleotides align to TRBD1. V trimming: 3 bases; J trimming: 5 bases; junction bases outside the gene matches: 8. Germline V gene sequence: CDR1 PRHDT, CDR2 FYEKMQ (reference sequence). This CDR3 has 15 amino acids. The CDR3 coding sequence is TGTGCCAGCAGCTTCCTCGACAGGGGAGGGACTGAAGCTTTCTTT. It is translated as CASSFLDRGGTEAFF.

The chain joins TRBV2 to TRBJ1-2; tentatively, D is TRBD1 (6 bases). This CDR3 region has 14 residues. Per the germline V gene, CDR1 is SNHLY and CDR2 is FYNNEI. Trimming shortened V by 3 bases and J by 4 bases, and 12 bases separated the two germline ends. CDR3 sequence: CASSDGGQGYGYTF. DNA of the CDR3: TGTGCCAGCAGTGACGGGGGGCAGGGCTATGGCTACACCTTC. Together with reference TRBV2 and TRBJ1-2, the CDR3 gives the full variable domain: EPEVTQTPSHQVTQMGQEVILRCVPISNHLYFYWYRQILGQKVEFLVSFYNNEISEKSEIFDDQFSVERPDGSNFTLKIRSTKLEDSAMYFCASSDGGQGYGYTFGSGTRLTVV.

The chain recombines TRBV15 with TRBJ2-6, with 7 positions matching TRBD2. Trimming cost V 0 bases and J 4 bases; bases outside gene matches: 6. Germline V gene lookup returns CDR1 LNHNV and CDR2 YYDKDF (reference sequence). This CDR3 is 17 amino acids long. CDR3 sequence: CATSRDGEGPGANVLTF. The CDR3 DNA sequence: TGTGCCACCAGCAGAGATGGGGAGGGACCCGGGGCCAACGTCCTGACTTTC.

V usage is TRBV27 and J usage is TRBJ2-2, with TRBD2 as a possible D gene (5 bases). CDR3 length: 14 amino acids. V shed 2 bases and J shed 5 bases, with 9 bases lying between them. Germline V lookup: CDR1 MNHEY, CDR2 SMNVEV (reference sequence). The CDR3 region has the DNA TGTGCCAGCAGTTTAGCGGGTACGACCGGGGAGCTGTTTTTT. Translation gives CASSLAGTTGELFF.

This chain joins TRBV7-9 and TRBJ1-2, with D hard to call. V lost 1 base and J lost 7, with 7 bases in between. The germline CDR1 and CDR2 sequences are SEHNR and FQNEAQ (reference sequence). This CDR3 is built from 12 residues. The CDR3 loop reads CASSLDRGGYTF. The CDR3 nucleotides are TGTGCCAGCAGCTTAGATCGGGGTGGCTACACCTTC.

The chain links TRBV6-1 to TRBJ2-1, with 10 bases identical to TRBD2. V trimming: 10 bases; J trimming: 4 bases; junction bases outside the gene matches: 7. This CDR3 is built from 14 residues. The V gene's germline CDR1 is MNHNS and CDR2 SASEGT. The CDR3: CATHSGGSYNEQFF. CDR3 nucleotide sequence: TGTGCCACTCATAGCGGGGGGTCTTACAATGAGCAGTTCTTC.

This rearrangement joins TRBV2 to TRBJ2-5, with TRBD1 as a possible D gene (6 bases). Trimming pared 6 bases from V and 1 base from J, leaving 9 bases between. Germline V gives CDR1 SNHLY, CDR2 FYNNEI. The CDR3 covers 13 residues. The CDR3 region is CASRQDSQETQYF. Here the CDR3 DNA reads TGTGCCAGCAGGCAGGACAGCCAAGAGACCCAGTACTTC. The whole variable domain, filled in from reference TRBV2 and TRBJ2-5, reads EPEVTQTPSHQVTQMGQEVILRCVPISNHLYFYWYRQILGQKVEFLVSFYNNEISEKSEIFDDQFSVERPDGSNFTLKIRSTKLEDSAMYFCASRQDSQETQYFGPGTRLLVL.

This chain uses TRBV19 with TRBJ2-1; TRBD2 aligns across 10 bases. V lost 4 bases to trimming and J lost 3 bases; unmatched junction nucleotides: 6. In germline, CDR1 is LNHDA, CDR2 SQIVND (reference sequence). CDR3 length: 16 amino acids. The CDR3 reads CASSRRTSGLYNEQFF. In DNA, the CDR3 is TGTGCCAGTAGTAGGAGGACTAGCGGACTCTACAATGAGCAGTTCTTC.